The 18 T cell receptor beta chains reported below all come from one sample, sequenced in a study of cytomegalovirus exposure and HLA in healthy donors. 13 Jbeta primers and 60 Vbeta primers were used for the PCR. Generated by immunoSEQ multiplex PCR, the TCRdb table keeps only in-frame clones and is missing some. The profile covers 150,000 or so clones, with approximately 80% appearing a single time and 9.5% to 15% taken by the ten largest. The material sequenced was PBMCs. These TCRs come from a man aged 25-40 years in good health and CMV-seropositive.

The chain carries TRBV21-1 and TRBJ2-7; TRBD1 reflects the table's D call only, with no check against the DNA. TRBV21-1 is noted as a pseudogene. The CDR3 extends over 16 amino acids. CDR3 residues: CASSKVNRENFYEQYF. The CDR3 nucleotides are TGTGCCAGCAGCAAAGTCAACAGGGAAAATTTCTACGAGCAGTACTTC.

The gene calls are TRBV5-5 and TRBJ1-3; TRBD1 is a possible D gene (5 bases). CDR3 size: 14 residues. V lost 1 base and J 4 bases, leaving 9 bases between the germline ends. In germline, CDR1 is SGHKS, CDR2 YYEKEE (reference sequence). DNA for the CDR3: TGTGCCAGCAGCTTGTTCAAGGGGGGAAACACCATATATTTT. This gives the protein CASSLFKGGNTIYF.

This clone was found once. The chain uses TRBV6-5 and TRBJ1-2; D unclear. There are 15 residues in the CDR3. Trimming shortened V by 4 bases and J by 4 bases, and 16 bases separated the two germline ends. The germline gives CDR1 MNHEY, CDR2 SVGAGI. The CDR3: CASSSRRVMVYGYTF. The CDR3 bases are TGTGCCAGCAGTTCTCGGCGGGTGATGGTCTATGGCTACACCTTC.

This chain joins TRBV9 and TRBJ2-3; 7 bases fit TRBD2. Germline CDR1 reads SGDLS; CDR2 reads YYNGEE. The CDR3 extends over 14 amino acids. J gave up 3 bases and V 0 bases, and 1 base lay outside the gene matches. CDR3: CASSVEGGTDTQYF. DNA of the CDR3: TGTGCCAGCAGCGTAGAGGGAGGGACAGATACGCAGTATTTT.

The gene calls are TRBV9 and TRBJ1-5; D not resolved. V dropped 0 bases and J dropped 4 bases, with 17 bases sitting between them. CDR3 length: 17 residues. Germline lookup yields CDR1 SGDLS and CDR2 YYNGEE. The CDR3 is CASSVGSSPTGNQPQHF. The CDR3 nucleotides are TGTGCCAGCAGCGTAGGAAGTTCGCCTACCGGTAATCAGCCCCAGCATTTT.

V usage is TRBV4-2 and J usage is TRBJ1-4; TRBD1 is a possible D gene (6 bases). The V and J ends lost 6 bases and 7 bases respectively, with 18 bases between them. This CDR3 region has 15 residues. From germline, CDR1 is LGHNA and CDR2 YNFKEQ. The CDR3 sequence is CASRPGLQGGEKLFF. For the CDR3, the DNA is TGTGCCAGCAGGCCCGGGCTCCAAGGGGGTGAAAAACTGTTTTTT.

This chain connects TRBV29-1 to TRBJ1-2; D is ambiguous. This CDR3 contains 13 residues. Germline-derived CDR1 and CDR2 are SQVTM and ANQGSEA. Trimming took 5 bases from V and 0 from J, leaving 10 bases between them. The CDR3, as DNA: TGCAGCGTTATTGAGGAGTCTAACTATGGCTACACCTTC. It codes for CSVIEESNYGYTF.

The rearrangement joins TRBV28 to TRBJ1-1; no firm D call. V dropped 2 bases and J dropped 0 bases, with 10 bases sitting between them. Per germline, CDR1 MDHEN and CDR2 SYDVKM. The CDR3 runs 15 residues. CDR3 coding DNA: TGTGCCAGCAGTTTAGGTGGGCCCCTGAACACTGAAGCTTTCTTT. Translation gives CASSLGGPLNTEAFF.

This clone was observed a handful of times. The genes are TRBV7-3 and TRBJ2-2; no clear D. Trimming stripped 3 bases from V and 3 bases from J, with 5 bases between. The germline CDR1 and CDR2 sequences are SGHTA and FQGTGA. The CDR3 covers 13 residues. CDR3 region: CASSFDYTGELFF. CDR3 in DNA: TGTGCCAGCAGCTTCGACTACACCGGGGAGCTGTTTTTT. Together with reference TRBV7-3 and TRBJ2-2, the CDR3 gives the full variable domain: GAGVSQTPSNKVTEKGKYVELRCDPISGHTALYWYRQSLGQGPEFLIYFQGTGAADDSGLPNDRFFAVRPEGSVSTLKIQRTERGDSAVYLCASSFDYTGELFFGEGSRLTVL.

This clone was found a few times. The rearrangement links TRBV5-6 to TRBJ2-5, with 10 bases fitting TRBD1. J lost 5 bases, V lost 1 base, and 14 bases had no gene match. The CDR3 is 18 residues long. Germline CDR1 is SGHDT and CDR2 is YYEEEE. The CDR3 is CASSLYNPGTGAWETQYF. CDR3 nucleotides: TGTGCCAGCAGCTTGTATAATCCCGGGACAGGGGCGTGGGAGACCCAGTACTTC.

The chain joins TRBV7-9 to TRBJ1-3; the D is unclear. The CDR3 runs to 15 residues. The germline V and J ends were trimmed by 3 bases and 4 bases, with 13 bases remaining between them. Germline V lookup: CDR1 SEHNR, CDR2 FQNEAQ (reference sequence). CDR3 nucleotide sequence: TGTGCCAGCAGCTTTACGTCCAGAGGAGGAAACACCATATATTTT. Translated, it gives CASSFTSRGGNTIYF.

To note about this clone: This specimen includes other DNA sequences encoding the same CDR3. J is TRBJ1-2 and V is TRBV28; D is uncertain. Between the trimmed V and J ends, which lost 2 bases and 2 bases, there was a span of 6 bases. Germline CDR1 MDHEN, CDR2 SYDVKM. CDR3 size: 13 residues. The CDR3 DNA reads TGTGCCAGCAGTTTAGGAGGGAACTATGGCTACACCTTC. Translation gives CASSLGGNYGYTF.

This sequence joins TRBV5-1 and TRBJ1-2, with 8 bases that match TRBD1. The CDR3 covers 14 residues. Germline V CDR1 and CDR2: SGHRS, YFSETQ. J gave up 8 bases and V 4 bases, and 10 bases lay outside the gene matches. The CDR3 nucleotides read TGCGCCAGCAGCCAAGTTCAGGGGGCTCGCGGCTACACCTTC. Amino acids: CASSQVQGARGYTF. The whole variable domain, filled in from reference TRBV5-1 and TRBJ1-2, reads KAGVTQTPRYLIKTRGQQVTLSCSPISGHRSVSWYQQTPGQGLQFLFEYFSETQRNKGNFPGRFSGRQFSNSRSEMNVSTLELGDSALYLCASSQVQGARGYTFGSGTRLTVV.

The chain links TRBV27 to TRBJ1-1, with D tentatively TRBD1 (5 bases). Trimming left V 7 bases short and J 0 bases short, with 9 bases between. There are 13 residues in the CDR3. Per the germline V gene, CDR1 is MNHEY and CDR2 is SMNVEV (reference sequence). The CDR3 region has the DNA TGTGCCAGCACGGGGGATCTGAACACTGAAGCTTTCTTT. As protein: CASTGDLNTEAFF.

This clone has a handful of counts. The rearrangement uses TRBV5-1 and TRBJ1-1, with D hard to call. Looked up from germline, CDR1 is SGHRS and CDR2 is YFSETQ. Trimming took 4 bases from V and 5 from J, leaving 15 bases between them. This CDR3 has 14 residues. The CDR3 spells CASSPSERKTEAFF. The CDR3 DNA reads TGCGCCAGCAGCCCCAGCGAGAGGAAGACTGAAGCTTTCTTT.

The DNA for the CDR3 is TGTGCCAGCAGAATTAGCGGGAGTGGGGCCAACGTCCTGACTTTC. Protein product: CASRISGSGANVLTF. This chain joins TRBV25-1 and TRBJ2-6; 9 bases fit TRBD2. V lost 6 bases, J lost 3 bases, and 3 bases stayed unmatched. Germline assignment: CDR1 MGHDK and CDR2 SYGVNS. The CDR3 has 15 amino acids. The full variable domain, its missing parts supplied by reference TRBV25-1 and TRBJ2-6, is EADIYQTPRYLVIGTGKKITLECSQTMGHDKMYWYQQDPGMELHLIHYSYGVNSTEKGDLSSESTVSRIRTEHFPLTLESARPSHTSQYLCASRISGSGANVLTFGAGSRLTVL.

The chain is built from TRBV9 and TRBJ2-3; 8 nucleotides match TRBD1. Trimming removed 3 bases from V and 4 bases from J; junction bases left unmatched: 16. This CDR3 has 18 residues. Germline V gene lookup returns CDR1 SGDLS and CDR2 YYNGEE. The CDR3 nucleotides read TGTGCCAGCAGCGCCCCTTCAAGTTCAGGGGGCAGGTCAGATACGCAGTATTTT. Translating gives CASSAPSSSGGRSDTQYF.

This chain connects TRBV28 to TRBJ2-7; D possibly corresponds to TRBD1 (6 bases). The CDR3 is 14 residues long. V lost 8 bases and J 1 base, leaving 15 bases between the germline ends. Germline CDR1 MDHEN, CDR2 SYDVKM. The CDR3 loop is CASLGQRLSYEQYF. The CDR3 DNA reads as TGTGCCAGCCTAGGACAGCGACTTTCCTACGAGCAGTACTTC.